The 23 T cell receptor beta chains in this list originate from one sample, sequenced in a study of blood T cell repertoires in COVID-19. Sequencing used immunoSEQ multiplex PCR; TCRdb keeps in-frame clones, though not all of them. The sample yields under 200,000 clones, around nine tenths seen once. The sample was peripheral blood. The receptors stem from a man between 65 and 79 years old with acute or convalescent COVID-19.

This clone was counted a few times. This chain joins TRBV7-2 and TRBJ2-5, with 7 bases identical to TRBD2. Germline V gene sequence: CDR1 SGHTA, CDR2 FQGNSA. V trimming: 5 bases; J trimming: 5 bases; junction bases outside the gene matches: 5. The CDR3 runs to 13 residues. This CDR3 is CASSPVGGETQYF. The CDR3 DNA reads as TGTGCCAGCAGCCCCGTCGGGGGGGAGACCCAGTACTTC.

The chain combines TRBV5-6 with TRBJ2-1, with D hard to call. The V and J ends lost 1 base and 5 bases respectively, with 4 bases between them. CDR3 length: 12 residues. CDR1 and CDR2 (germline): SGHDT, YYEEEE. CDR3 sequence reads: CASSLLDNEQFF. CDR3 nucleotides: TGTGCCAGCAGCTTGTTAGACAATGAGCAGTTCTTC.

This sequence joins TRBV5-1 and TRBJ2-5, with D perhaps matching TRBD2 (6 bases). The CDR3 is 14 residues long. Germline CDR1 reads SGHRS; CDR2 reads YFSETQ. The V end was cut by 4 bases, the J end by 0 bases, with 10 bases between. The CDR3 protein is CASSPGGNQETQYF. CDR3 coding DNA: TGCGCCAGCAGCCCCGGAGGGAACCAAGAGACCCAGTACTTC.

The genes are TRBV7-2 and TRBJ1-2; D not certain. This CDR3 has 15 amino acids. From germline, CDR1 is SGHTA and CDR2 FQGNSA. Deletions cut 2 bases from V and 7 bases from J, with 17 bases between. Written as DNA, the CDR3 is TGTGCCAGCAGCTTAAGGTCCCTGCAGGTTGGTGGCTACACCTTC. Protein: CASSLRSLQVGGYTF.

This clone was recorded a few times. The chain joins TRBV2 to TRBJ1-1, with D possibly TRBD1 on 6 matching bases. Germline loops: CDR1 SNHLY, CDR2 FYNNEI. V gave up 8 bases and J gave up 1 base, with 20 bases separating them. CDR3 size: 16 residues. CDR3 amino acids: CASGLGVLTGNTEAFF. The CDR3 DNA is TGTGCCAGCGGACTGGGGGTACTGACAGGGAACACTGAAGCTTTCTTT. The full variable domain, its missing parts supplied by reference TRBV2 and TRBJ1-1, is EPEVTQTPSHQVTQMGQEVILRCVPISNHLYFYWYRQILGQKVEFLVSFYNNEISEKSEIFDDQFSVERPDGSNFTLKIRSTKLEDSAMYFCASGLGVLTGNTEAFFGQGTRLTVV.

This chain connects TRBV18 to TRBJ2-7, with D possibly TRBD1 on 7 matching bases. The germline V gene encodes CDR1 KGHSH and CDR2 LQKENI. The CDR3 is 14 residues long. V dropped 4 bases and J dropped 5 bases, with 15 bases sitting between them. This CDR3 reads CASSRGTAQNEQYF. The CDR3 nucleotides are TGTGCCAGCTCACGCGGGACAGCTCAAAACGAGCAGTACTTC. The complete variable domain, with remaining parts taken from reference TRBV18 and TRBJ2-7, reads NAGVMQNPRHLVRRRGQEARLRCSPMKGHSHVYWYRQLPEEGLKFMVYLQKENIIDESGMPKERFSAEFPKEGPSILRIQQVVRGDSAAYFCASSRGTAQNEQYFGPGTRLTVT.

This sequence joins TRBV12-3 or TRBV12-4 and TRBJ1-2; 10 bases are shared with TRBD1. V trimming: 7 bases; J trimming: 8 bases; junction bases outside the gene matches: 7. The CDR3 consists of 13 residues. The CDR3 spells CASKWTGGLGYTF. Written as DNA, the CDR3 is TGTGCCAGCAAGTGGACAGGGGGTCTGGGCTACACCTTC.

This chain connects TRBV27 to TRBJ2-3; TRBD1 is a possible D gene (6 bases). V was clipped by 3 bases and J by 3 bases, with 13 bases between them. Germline lookup yields CDR1 MNHEY and CDR2 SMNVEV (reference sequence). The CDR3 length is 15 residues. Written as DNA, the CDR3 is TGTGCCAGCAGTTTTCAGGGGATAGTAACAGATACGCAGTATTTT. Its protein product is CASSFQGIVTDTQYF.

This clone was observed once. This chain connects TRBV9 to TRBJ2-1; D unresolved. Trimming cost V 2 bases and J 4 bases, with 16 bases left between them. CDR1 and CDR2 (germline): SGDLS, YYNGEE. The CDR3 has 16 residues. The CDR3 region has the DNA TGTGCCAGCAGCGTCGGCGGAGACGCCCTTTACAATGAGCAGTTCTTC. It translates to CASSVGGDALYNEQFF.

This chain's CDR3 is CASSQDRGNTIYF. In DNA form, the CDR3 reads TGTGCCAGCAGCCAAGATCGGGGAAACACCATATATTTT. The genes are TRBV14 and TRBJ1-3; D is unclear. V shed 0 bases and J shed 4 bases, with 4 bases lying between them. There are 13 residues in the CDR3. CDR1 SGHDN and CDR2 FVKESK come from the germline V gene.

This chain uses TRBV5-6 with TRBJ2-7, with 7 bases that match TRBD2. The germline gives CDR1 SGHDT, CDR2 YYEEEE. The CDR3 is 15 amino acids. J lost 6 bases, V lost 0 bases, and 9 bases had no gene match. CDR3 DNA: TGTGCCAGCAGCTTGGGTTGGACTAGTGGATCCGAGCAGTACTTC. Its protein is CASSLGWTSGSEQYF.

The count of this clone is one. The chain uses TRBV10-3 and TRBJ2-2, with D unresolved. Looked up from germline, CDR1 is ENHRY and CDR2 is SYGVKD. The ends were cut back, 0 bases at V and 6 bases at J, with 8 bases in the middle. The CDR3 covers 14 residues. The CDR3 coding sequence is TGTGCCATCAGTGAGTCGACATCGGCCGGGGAGCTGTTTTTT. Translation gives CAISESTSAGELFF.

This chain joins TRBV27 and TRBJ2-1; TRBD2 aligns across 11 bases. The germline gives CDR1 MNHEY, CDR2 SMNVEV (reference sequence). The CDR3 extends over 15 amino acids. Trimming removed 8 bases from V and 10 bases from J; junction bases left unmatched: 13. The CDR3 DNA sequence: TGTGCCAGCCGACAATTGGGACTAGCGGTTCAGGAGCAGTTCTTC. It codes for CASRQLGLAVQEQFF.

The chain employs TRBV5-6 and TRBJ1-6; D possibly corresponds to TRBD1 (6 bases). The V and J ends lost 5 bases and 8 bases respectively, with 14 bases between them. Germline loops: CDR1 SGHDT, CDR2 YYEEEE. The CDR3 covers 14 residues. CDR3 in DNA: TGTGCCAGCAGTCTCAGGGGTAATGATTCACCCCTCCACTTT. As protein: CASSLRGNDSPLHF.

Comments on this clone: Other DNA sequences of this sample code for an identical CDR3. This CDR3 reads CASSLGQGEAFF. CDR3 in DNA: TGCGCCAGCAGCTTGGGACAGGGTGAAGCTTTCTTT. V usage is TRBV5-1 and J usage is TRBJ1-1; the match to TRBD1 covers 7 bases. V dropped 0 bases and J dropped 7; count of bases not matched to a gene: 0. This CDR3 has 12 amino acids. From germline, CDR1 is SGHRS and CDR2 YFSETQ.

This clone was detected once. The genes are TRBV27 and TRBJ1-2; 9 nucleotides agree with TRBD1. The CDR3 sequence is 17 residues long. The germline V gene has CDR1 MNHEY and CDR2 SMNVEV (reference sequence). V lost 3 bases and J lost 3; bases outside the gene matches: 11. The CDR3 bases are TGTGCCAGCAGTTTCGACCGCGAACAGGGGGCTGACTATGGCTACACCTTC. Translation gives CASSFDREQGADYGYTF.

Only a few counts were recorded for this clone. Its ends do not fully match the called genes, so a read error is possible. The V call is TRBV18, the J call TRBJ2-7, with TRBD2 identical over 8 bases. CDR3 length: 14 amino acids. The germline CDR1 and CDR2 sequences are KGHSH and LQKENI. The CDR3 bases are TGTGCCAGCTCCCGGGGGGGCGGGTCCTCCGAGCAGTACTTC. It yields the protein CASSRGGGSSEQYF.

This sequence joins TRBV5-1 and TRBJ2-5; TRBD2 might be the D (6 bases). The CDR3 covers 14 residues. The germline V gene has CDR1 SGHRS and CDR2 YFSETQ. V lost 8 bases, J lost 2 bases, and 16 bases lay in between. This CDR3 is CASTTAGRQETQYF. CDR3 bases: TGCGCCAGTACCACCGCGGGACGGCAAGAGACCCAGTACTTC.

CDR3 in DNA: TGTGCCACCAGTGATATACGGGAGGGCCAAGAGACCCAGTACTTC. Residues: CATSDIREGQETQYF. The gene calls are TRBV24-1 and TRBJ2-5; 8 positions match TRBD2. Per germline, CDR1 KGHDR and CDR2 SFDVKD. V shed 3 bases and J 1 base; nucleotides not matched to a gene: 3. The CDR3 extends over 15 amino acids.

This clone has more than one count but fewer than ten. The J gene is TRBJ2-5, the V gene TRBV11-2; 8 nucleotides agree with TRBD2. The CDR3 sequence is 17 residues long. J gave up 5 bases and V 5 bases, and 16 bases lay outside the gene matches. Germline CDR1 reads SGHAT; CDR2 reads FQNNGV. For the CDR3, the DNA is TGTGCCAGCAGCCAGGGGCTAGCGGGCCTACAACGGGAGACCCAGTACTTC. Its protein product is CASSQGLAGLQRETQYF.

The V and J genes are TRBV5-4 and TRBJ2-1; D may be TRBD2 (5 bases). Trimming cost V 1 base and J 9 bases, with 23 bases left between them. Looked up from germline, CDR1 is SGHNT and CDR2 is YYREEE (reference sequence). This CDR3 is 17 amino acids long. Written as DNA, the CDR3 is TGTGCCAGCAGCTTGACCCCAGATCAAGGAGCTGGGAGTGAGCAGTTCTTC. Amino acids: CASSLTPDQGAGSEQFF.

This rearrangement joins TRBV2 to TRBJ2-7, with a weak D call TRBD1 (6 bases). Per germline, CDR1 SNHLY and CDR2 FYNNEI. This CDR3 region has 13 residues. The ends were cut back, 5 bases at V and 2 bases at J, with 10 bases in the middle. The chain's CDR3 is CASSPRGTYEQYF. CDR3 in DNA: TGTGCCAGCAGTCCCAGGGGAACCTACGAGCAGTACTTC.

This sequence joins TRBV29-1 and TRBJ2-5; 13 nucleotides align to TRBD2. Germline values: CDR1 SQVTM, CDR2 ANQGSEA. The CDR3 spans 15 residues. J was trimmed by 2 bases and V by 4 bases; bases with no gene match: 4. CDR3 sequence (DNA): TGCAGCGTTGCCCTGGGACTAGCGGGACAAGAGACCCAGTACTTC. This gives the protein CSVALGLAGQETQYF.